These T cell receptor beta chains were read from a single sample in a study of vaccination effects on CD4 cells after COVID-19. Generated by immunoSEQ multiplex PCR, the TCRdb table keeps only in-frame clones and is missing some. Altogether 45,000 to 65,000 clones are present, just under 80% being singletons, with the ten largest covering more than 3.5%. For these TCRs, the target antigens are not known. Material: CD4+ T cells from PBMCs cultured without peptide, obtained after COVID-19 vaccination. The receptor source for this set is a human donor who received a COVID-19 vaccine. Both conserved end residues are part of each CDR3. D genes are given only for firm matches. A clone size is listed for some rows: how often the clone was seen (once, few, many), or a class if it is expanded.

length	size	J	V	D	DNA	CDR3
14	-	TRBJ1-1	TRBV6-4	-	TGTGCCAGCAGGGCCTCGGGGGGGCACACTGAAGCTTTCTTT	CASRASGGHTEAFF
14	-	TRBJ2-7	TRBV5-1	-	TGCGCCAGCAGCTTGACAGACGGCTCCTACGAGCAGTACTTC	CASSLTDGSYEQYF
11	-	TRBJ1-1	TRBV30	-	TGTGCCTGGAGGACCCCGGGGAGAGCTTTCTTT	CAWRTPGRAFF
14	-	TRBJ2-3	TRBV27	TRBD2	TGTGCCAGCAGCGGACTAGCGGGAGAGGATACGCAGTATTTT	CASSGLAGEDTQYF
15	-	TRBJ1-1	TRBV24-1	-	TGTGACCCCAGGGGAGGGGTAAAGGCCAACACTGAAGCTTTCTTT	CDPRGGVKANTEAFF
14	-	TRBJ1-2	TRBV5-1	-	TGCGCCAGCAGCTTGGGACAGGAGATCTATGGCTACACCTTC	CASSLGQEIYGYTF
16	-	TRBJ2-3	TRBV15	TRBD2	TGTGCCACCAGCGTCCGGACTAGCGGGAGGCCAGATACGCAGTATTTT	CATSVRTSGRPDTQYF
15	-	TRBJ2-2	TRBV27	TRBD2	TGTGCCAGCAGCCTTAGCGGGAGAACGAACGGGGAGCTGTTTTTT	CASSLSGRTNGELFF
15	-	TRBJ1-3	TRBV9	-	TGTGCCAGCAGCGTAGGAGGGATCTCTGGAAACACCATATATTTT	CASSVGGISGNTIYF
10	few	TRBJ1-1	TRBV20-1	TRBD1	TGCAGTGCTACCGGACAGGGAGCTTTCTTT	CSATGQGAFF
12	few	TRBJ2-1	TRBV6-6	TRBD2	TGTGCCAGCAGTCCACGGGGGGATGAGCAGTTCTTC	CASSPRGDEQFF
13	few	TRBJ1-5	TRBV6-6	-	TGTGCCAGCAGTTACTCGATGTTTCAGCCCCAGCATTTT	CASSYSMFQPQHF
14	few	TRBJ1-5	TRBV6-6	-	TGTGCCAGCAGTTACCTAGCGGGCAATCAGCCCCAGCATTTT	CASSYLAGNQPQHF
13	-	TRBJ1-1	TRBV9	-	TGTGCCAGCAGCTCCGACAGTGACAACCGGGCTTTCTTT	CASSSDSDNRAFF
17	-	TRBJ2-6	TRBV6-1	-	TGTGCCAGCAGTGAAGCGCCGGGGGAAGCTGGGGCCAACGTCCTGACTTTC	CASSEAPGEAGANVLTF
15	-	TRBJ1-5	TRBV15	-	TGTGCCACCAGCAGAGGGCCCGCCGGAAATCAGCCCCAGCATTTT	CATSRGPAGNQPQHF
17	-	TRBJ2-5	TRBV9	TRBD2	TGTGCCAGCAGCGTAGGGTTGGTGGTAGCGGGTGGAGAGACCCAGTACTTC	CASSVGLVVAGGETQYF
14	-	TRBJ1-2	TRBV7-6	-	TGTGCCAGCAGCAAACAACCTGACACCTCTGGCTACACCTTC	CASSKQPDTSGYTF
12	-	TRBJ1-2	TRBV2	-	TGTGCCAGCAGTGTAGACAGCTATGGCTACACCTTC	CASSVDSYGYTF
14	few	TRBJ2-1	TRBV6-5	TRBD2	TGTGCCAGCAGGCTAGGACTAGCGGGAGATGAGCAGTTCTTC	CASRLGLAGDEQFF
14	-	TRBJ2-3	TRBV4-2	-	TGTGCCAGCAGCCAAGAGAATGGGGGAGATACGCAGTATTTT	CASSQENGGDTQYF
12	-	TRBJ2-3	TRBV6-2/TRBV6-3	-	TGTGCCAGCAGTGACCCCCCGGATACGCAGTATTTT	CASSDPPDTQYF
13	few	TRBJ1-5	TRBV12-3/TRBV12-4	-	TGTGCCAGCAGTCGCACTCCTAATCAGCCCCAGCATTTT	CASSRTPNQPQHF
15	-	TRBJ2-6	TRBV10-3	-	TGTGCCATCGCCACTACAGGGTACGGGGCCAACGTCCTGACTTTC	CAIATTGYGANVLTF
14	-	TRBJ2-5	TRBV19	-	TGTGCCAGTAGTATTCGGGGAGGAAAGGAGACCCAGTACTTC	CASSIRGGKETQYF
15	once	TRBJ2-7	TRBV4-2	-	TGTGCCAGCAGCCAAGATGCTGCAGGGGGGTACGAGCAGTACTTC	CASSQDAAGGYEQYF
15	-	TRBJ1-6	TRBV4-2	TRBD1	TGTGCCAGCAGCCAAGAGGGACAGGGAGATTCACCCCTCCACTTT	CASSQEGQGDSPLHF
14	-	TRBJ2-7	TRBV5-1	-	TGCGCCAGCAGCTCCGGAACCTTACCCTACGAGCAGTACTTC	CASSSGTLPYEQYF
14	-	TRBJ1-1	TRBV19	-	TGTGCCAGTAGTATAGTAGGACAGATGACTGAAGCTTTCTTT	CASSIVGQMTEAFF
15	-	TRBJ1-2	TRBV5-4	-	TGTGCCAGCAGCTTGGGTAGGGACCGCCTCTATGGCTACACCTTC	CASSLGRDRLYGYTF
11	-	TRBJ2-3	TRBV7-9	-	TGTGCCAGCAGCTCTCGGGATACGCAGTATTTT	CASSSRDTQYF
13	-	TRBJ1-2	TRBV24-1	-	TGTGCCACCAGGGACGGACACCGCTATGGCTACACCTTC	CATRDGHRYGYTF
16	-	TRBJ2-3	TRBV3-1/TRBV3-2	TRBD1	TGTGCCAGCAGCCCCACGACAGGGGGCTACGCAGATACGCAGTATTTT	CASSPTTGGYADTQYF
15	-	TRBJ2-2	TRBV3-1/TRBV3-2	-	TGTGCCAGCAGTGAGCAGGGGAGGTGGGCCGGGGAGCTGTTTTTT	CASSEQGRWAGELFF
18	-	TRBJ2-3	TRBV5-1	TRBD2	TGCGCCAGCAGCTTGGGGACTAGCGGGAGGCCCTCAATGGATACGCAGTATTTT	CASSLGTSGRPSMDTQYF
13	-	TRBJ1-2	TRBV19	-	TGTGCATCTAGCCGGGGTACGAACTATGGCTACACCTTC	CASSRGTNYGYTF
14	-	TRBJ2-2	TRBV5-1	-	TGCGCCAGCAGCTTGGCACTAGTCCCCGGGGAGCTGTTTTTT	CASSLALVPGELFF
14	-	TRBJ2-7	TRBV30	TRBD2	TGTGCCTGGAGGACGACAGCGGGAGGGCCCGAGCAGTACTTC	CAWRTTAGGPEQYF
15	few	TRBJ2-1	TRBV5-4	TRBD2	TGTGCCAGCAGCTTAGCTAGCGGGGGGGCGGGTGAGCAGTTCTTC	CASSLASGGAGEQFF
15	once	TRBJ2-1	TRBV10-2	TRBD2	TGCGCCAGCAGTGGCCTAGCGGGGGTCCCCGATGAGCAGTTCTTC	CASSGLAGVPDEQFF
15	medium-sized	TRBJ1-6	TRBV5-4	TRBD1	TGTGCCAGTGGACAGGGGGACTCCTATAATTCACCCCTCCACTTT	CASGQGDSYNSPLHF
13	-	TRBJ1-5	TRBV5-6	-	TGTGCCAGCAGCTTATATAGCAATCAGCCCCAGCATTTT	CASSLYSNQPQHF
15	-	TRBJ1-1	TRBV7-8	TRBD1	TGTGCCAGCAGCTTAGGGGACAGGGTTAACACTGAAGCTTTCTTT	CASSLGDRVNTEAFF
13	-	TRBJ2-7	TRBV12-3/TRBV12-4	-	TGTGCCAGCAGTTCGGACCCGGGTCAGGGGCAGTACTTC	CASSSDPGQGQYF
15	-	TRBJ2-5	TRBV9	-	TGTGCCAGCAGCGTAGCTGAGTCCAGCCGGGAGACCCAGTACTTC	CASSVAESSRETQYF
13	-	TRBJ1-2	TRBV7-9	-	TGTGCCAGCAGCTCCCGTGAAGGTTATGGCTACACCTTC	CASSSREGYGYTF
10	-	TRBJ1-1	TRBV30	-	TGTGCCGGCGGGCACCCCTCGGCTTTCTTT	CAGGHPSAFF
17	-	TRBJ2-1	TRBV7-9	TRBD2	TGTGCCAGCAGCCCCCCTAGCGGGCGGAGCTCCTACAATGAGCAGTTCTTC	CASSPPSGRSSYNEQFF
15	-	TRBJ2-1	TRBV24-1	TRBD1	TGTGCCACCCGGCGTCGGACAGGGGGTAACAATGAGCAGTTCTTC	CATRRRTGGNNEQFF
11	-	TRBJ1-1	TRBV18	-	TGTGCCAGCTCAGCCCCGGCTGAAGCTTTCTTT	CASSAPAEAFF
14	-	TRBJ2-3	TRBV4-2	-	TGTGCCAGCAGCGGAGGGGCTTGGGTAGATACGCAGTATTTT	CASSGGAWVDTQYF
13	-	TRBJ1-2	TRBV12-3/TRBV12-4	-	TGTGCCAGCAGACTCAATAGGGGCTATGGCTACACCTTC	CASRLNRGYGYTF
14	few	TRBJ1-5	TRBV5-8	-	TGTGCCAGCAGCTTCAGGGGCTACAATCAGCCCCAGCATTTT	CASSFRGYNQPQHF
14	-	TRBJ2-2	TRBV19	TRBD1	TGTGCCAGTAGTTTGACAGGGGGGACCGGGGAGCTGTTTTTT	CASSLTGGTGELFF
17	-	TRBJ1-1	TRBV7-2	-	TGTGCCAGCAGCTTAAATTTGGCAGGGTGGGGGAACACTGAAGCTTTCTTT	CASSLNLAGWGNTEAFF